This TCR beta chain was identified in a study of response to subunit inactivated influenza vaccine. Study findings and constraints: Authors suggested that a seasonal influenza vaccination recruits few new T cells each time.

Germline CDR1 and CDR2: SGHRS and YFSETQ. V lost 4 bases to trimming and J lost 5 bases; unmatched junction nucleotides: 14. This CDR3 is built from 16 residues. TCRdb called the RT-PCR reads again in MiXCR, with one record for every CDR3 protein. The sample consists of almost 600,000 distinct CDR3 sequences, around 15% of them appearing once. To note about this clonotype: Its specificity is unknown.

The clonotype was recovered from a man aged 45-65 years who received an inactivated influenza vaccine. The chain is built from TRBV5-1 and TRBJ1-1, with 7 bases fitting TRBD1. The source material was PBMCs from blood, sampled 11 to 12 days after vaccination. The CDR3 coding sequence is TGCGCCAGCAGCGCGACAGGGACAGTGGGAAGGACTGAAGCTTTCTTT. This codes for CASSATGTVGRTEAFF.